This paragraph covers one TCR beta chain sequence. No antigen is known for it. This sample was taken from a study of T cell responses to AZD1222 COVID-19 vaccine. The assay was immunoSEQ multiplex PCR, and TCRdb's table has in-frame clones only and misses some. The sample has roughly 97,000 clones, 86% seen once. Study-wide results and caveats: Variant regions that are unmutated are reportedly the target of nearly half of spike-specific TCRs. The donor cohort was predominantly white British with a female majority, and clonal diversity may have been underestimated. Spike-spanning, vaccine-associated CD4 TCRs were dominant at 160-218 and 743-854. Spike-specific TCR depth and breadth grew after two AZD1222 doses.

The CDR3 totals 14 residues. The germline V gene has CDR1 SGHDT and CDR2 YYEEEE. V was clipped by 5 bases and J by 4 bases; unmatched bases: 5. The sequence came from an adult who received the MenACWY meningococcal vaccine as a control. This chain joins TRBV5-6 and TRBJ1-2, with TRBD1 identical over 10 bases. Sequences were derived from peripheral blood, sampled 28 days after the second dose of the MenACWY control vaccine. This chain's CDR3 is CASRTGGAGYGYTF. Written as DNA, the CDR3 is TGTGCCAGCAGGACAGGGGGCGCGGGCTATGGCTACACCTTC. The variable domain in full, completed from reference TRBV5-6 and TRBJ1-2, reads DAGVTQSPTHLIKTRGQQVTLRCSPKSGHDTVSWYQQALGQGPQFIFQYYEEEERQRGNFPDRFSGHQFPNYSSELNVNALLLGDSALYLCASRTGGAGYGYTFGSGTRLTVV.